The 23 T cell receptor beta chains below come from one sample, sequenced in a study of T-cell memory formation after mild COVID-19 (dated by TCRdb to the early 2020s). The library came from 5' RACE. The reads were generated on an Illumina NovaSeq 6000. The public reads were quality trimmed at Q25 with fastp and then assembled into clones with MiXCR by TCRdb, keeping productive beta chains. Rows are unified per CDR3 protein, each entry keeping the most common DNA and genes. For this sample there are around 500,000 distinct CDR3 sequences; approximately 18% appear just once. Clones ranked in the top ten supply approximately 13% of the sample. Specimen: PBMCs or a T cell subset sorted from them (not recorded which). The receptor set was obtained from an adult woman who had mild COVID-19 (a few samples of this study predate the infection). The sample titles of this study are shuffled in the database, so cell type and time point are left out; the donor was told from shared clones.

This clonotype was counted a few times. The chain carries TRBV12-3 or TRBV12-4 and TRBJ1-5; D unclear. The CDR3 totals 15 residues. Trimming removed 2 bases at V and 3 bases at J, with 11 bases between. This chain's CDR3 is CASSLTGRPNQPQHF. The DNA of the CDR3 is TGTGCCAGCAGTTTAACCGGGAGGCCCAATCAGCCCCAGCATTTT.

This clonotype came up many times. This sequence joins TRBV20-1 and TRBJ2-5; 8 bases align to TRBD2. CDR3 length: 14 residues. Germline CDR1 DFQATT, CDR2 SNEGSKA (reference sequence). Germline trimming cut 3 bases from V and 5 bases from J; bases unmatched to any gene: 8. CDR3 in amino acids: CSASGGVSSETQYF. CDR3 nucleotide sequence: TGCAGTGCTAGCGGGGGGGTCTCTTCGGAGACCCAGTACTTC.

This clonotype was seen once. The genes are TRBV6-5 and TRBJ2-7; 8 bases match TRBD1. The V gene end was trimmed by 8 bases and the J gene end by 2 bases; junction bases not matched to a gene: 8. Germline CDR1 reads MNHEY; CDR2 reads SVGAGI. The CDR3 totals 14 residues. For the CDR3, the DNA is TGTGCCAGCGCAAATTGGGACAGGCCCTACGAGCAGTACTTC. As protein: CASANWDRPYEQYF.

This chain connects TRBV19 to TRBJ2-1; 14 bases map to TRBD2. Germline V gene data show CDR1 as LNHDA and CDR2 as SQIVND (reference sequence). This CDR3 contains 15 residues. Unmatched junction bases numbered 3, after V lost 4 bases and J lost 7 bases. CDR3 loop: CASSKGTSGGNEQFF. CDR3 nucleotide sequence: TGTGCCAGTAGTAAGGGGACTAGCGGGGGAAATGAGCAGTTCTTC.

This chain uses TRBV19 with TRBJ1-5; 9 bases agree with TRBD1. The CDR3 is made up of 16 amino acids. V was pared by 1 base and J by 4 bases, with 5 bases of the junction left unmatched. Germline CDR1 is LNHDA and CDR2 is SQIVND (reference sequence). The CDR3 protein is CASSIGGTGRNQPQHF. CDR3 coding DNA: TGTGCCAGTAGTATAGGAGGGACAGGGAGGAATCAGCCCCAGCATTTT.

V usage is TRBV5-6 and J usage is TRBJ2-1; D not certain. Trimming cost V 4 bases and J 7 bases, with 21 bases left between them. Germline-derived CDR1 and CDR2 are SGHDT and YYEEEE. The CDR3 contains 16 residues. The CDR3 DNA follows: TGTGCCAGCAGCCACAAGACGCCGAAGACCAATAATGAGCAGTTCTTC. The encoded protein is CASSHKTPKTNNEQFF.

This clonotype was detected only a few times. The chain carries TRBV20-1 and TRBJ2-3; TRBD2 matches at 8 bases. Looked up from germline, CDR1 is DFQATT and CDR2 is SNEGSKA (reference sequence). The J segment lost 2 bases and the V segment lost 6 bases, leaving 10 bases of the junction unmatched. The CDR3 has 15 residues. CDR3 amino acids: CSATAGLADTDTQYF. The CDR3 DNA is TGCAGTGCCACTGCCGGACTAGCTGACACAGATACGCAGTATTTT.

J is TRBJ1-2 and V is TRBV5-1, with D possibly TRBD1 on 6 matching bases. Germline V gene lookup returns CDR1 SGHRS and CDR2 YFSETQ. Trimming pared 4 bases from V and 4 bases from J, leaving 17 bases between. CDR3 length equals 15 residues. The CDR3 region has the DNA TGCGCCAGCAGCGCTATGGCAGGGGACGGCTATGGCTACACCTTC. Amino acid sequence: CASSAMAGDGYGYTF.

This clonotype was recorded a few times. This chain connects TRBV6-6 to TRBJ1-4, with D possibly matching TRBD1 (6 bases). The ends were cut back, 5 bases at V and 6 bases at J, with 13 bases in the middle. The CDR3 spans 14 residues. CDR1 MNHNY and CDR2 SVGAGI come from the germline V gene (reference sequence). The CDR3 DNA reads TGTGCCAGCAGTCCGACAGGCTTGCATGAAAAACTGTTTTTT. Residues: CASSPTGLHEKLFF.

The V gene is TRBV11-2, the J gene TRBJ2-7; 7 nucleotides align to TRBD1. Germline CDR1 reads SGHAT; CDR2 reads FQNNGV. The CDR3 loop spans 15 amino acids. The V and J ends lost 3 bases and 3 bases, in that order; junction bases with no gene match: 8. The CDR3 nucleotides are TGTGCCAGCAGCTTTCAGGGGGTGGCGTTCTACGAGCAGTACTTC. It encodes CASSFQGVAFYEQYF.

This chain uses TRBV12-3 or TRBV12-4 with TRBJ1-4; TRBD1 matches 11 bases. With 5 bases clipped from V and 4 bases from J, the junction kept 9 bases outside the gene matches. The CDR3 length is 17 residues. The CDR3 nucleotides read TGTGCCAGCAGTCGCGGACAGGGGGCAGACCTTAATGAAAAACTGTTTTTT. Residues: CASSRGQGADLNEKLFF.

The CDR3 protein is CSVSVLDRHNYEQYF. The CDR3 DNA sequence: TGCAGCGTTTCGGTCTTGGACAGGCACAATTACGAGCAGTACTTC. The rearrangement joins TRBV29-1 to TRBJ2-7; 7 bases map to TRBD1. Germline V CDR1 and CDR2: SQVTM, ANQGSEA. The CDR3 loop spans 15 amino acids. V was clipped by 5 bases and J by 4 bases; unmatched bases: 14.

The genes are TRBV7-6 and TRBJ2-7, with D perhaps TRBD2 (6 bases). The V gene's germline CDR1 is SGHVS and CDR2 FNYEAQ. V was pared by 5 bases and J by 5 bases, with 13 bases between. This CDR3 spans 13 amino acids. The CDR3 nucleotides read TGTGCCAGCAGCACGCGCGGGGTTCACGAGCAGTACTTC. Translation gives CASSTRGVHEQYF.

This clonotype came up a few times. The chain employs TRBV21-1 and TRBJ1-1; the table gives TRBD1 as D, unverified against the DNA. TRBV21-1 is marked as a pseudogene. This CDR3 region has 13 residues. CDR3 DNA sequence: TGTGCCAGCAGGGCCCGGGCTTGGACTGAAGCTTTCTTT. Its translation is CASRARAWTEAFF.

This clonotype was detected a few times. This sequence joins TRBV7-9 and TRBJ1-2; D is unresolved. This CDR3 comprises 15 residues. The V and J ends lost 0 bases and 2 bases respectively, with 10 bases between them. CDR1 and CDR2 (germline): SEHNR, FQNEAQ (reference sequence). The CDR3, as DNA: TGTGCCAGCAGCTTAGCACAGAGGGTAAACTATGGCTACACCTTC. This translates into CASSLAQRVNYGYTF. The entire variable domain, with the rest obtained from reference TRBV7-9 and TRBJ1-2, is as follows: DTGVSQNPRHKITKRGQNVTFRCDPISEHNRLYWYRQTLGQGPEFLTYFQNEAQLEKSRLLSDRFSAERPKGSFSTLEIQRTEQGDSAMYLCASSLAQRVNYGYTFGSGTRLTVV.

The CDR3 nucleotides are TGTGCCAGCAGCCAAGATTGGGACAGGGGATACAATGAGCAGTTCTTC. Translated, it gives CASSQDWDRGYNEQFF. The chain is built from TRBV3-1 and TRBJ2-1; TRBD1 matches 10 bases. The V and J ends lost 0 bases and 4 bases, in that order; junction bases with no gene match: 3. CDR1 and CDR2 (germline): LGHDT, YNNKEL (reference sequence). This CDR3 has 16 amino acids.

The CDR3, as DNA: TGTGCCAGCAGCCAACGAGCGGGAGCCCCCTACGAGCAGTACTTC. Amino acid sequence: CASSQRAGAPYEQYF. V gene TRBV5-4 combines with J gene TRBJ2-7; 8 bases fit TRBD2. CDR3 length: 15 amino acids. CDR1 and CDR2 (germline): SGHNT, YYREEE (reference sequence). V shed 4 bases and J 2 bases; nucleotides not matched to a gene: 8.

The chain recombines TRBV20-1 with TRBJ2-7; maybe TRBD1 (6 bases). Trimming cost V 0 bases and J 0 bases, with 9 bases left between them. Germline CDR1 DFQATT, CDR2 SNEGSKA (reference sequence). CDR3 length: 14 residues. The CDR3: CSAREGAGSYEQYF. CDR3 nucleotide sequence: TGCAGTGCTAGAGAGGGGGCCGGCTCCTACGAGCAGTACTTC.

Turning to this clonotype: The junction departs from germline at one end; a sequencing error may be responsible. This rearrangement joins TRBV20-1 to TRBJ1-2; TRBD1 might be the D (5 bases). The germline V gene has CDR1 DFQATT and CDR2 SNEGSKA (reference sequence). The CDR3 is 13 amino acids. The CDR3 region is CSARDRQHYRYTF. The CDR3 DNA sequence: TGCAGTGCTAGAGATCGACAGCACTATCGCTACACCTTC.

This clonotype was detected only a few times. V is TRBV20-1 and J is TRBJ2-1, with 9 bases aligning to TRBD2. The CDR3 is 15 residues long. Germline values: CDR1 DFQATT, CDR2 SNEGSKA (reference sequence). V gave up 1 base and J gave up 9 bases; unmatched junction bases: 10. The CDR3 here is CSARGEAGGLGEQFF. The CDR3 bases are TGCAGTGCTAGAGGGGAAGCGGGAGGACTGGGTGAGCAGTTCTTC.

There are a few counts of this clonotype. The J gene is TRBJ2-7, the V gene TRBV6-5; 7 bases align to TRBD1. Germline-derived CDR1 and CDR2 are MNHEY and SVGAGI. CDR3 size: 14 residues. V dropped 2 bases and J dropped 3; count of bases not matched to a gene: 4. DNA for the CDR3: TGTGCCAGCAGTTACCAAGACAGGGTCTACGAGCAGTACTTC. Its protein product is CASSYQDRVYEQYF.

This clonotype was observed many times. The J gene is TRBJ2-1, the V gene TRBV5-1; 13 nucleotides match TRBD2. The CDR3 contains 18 residues. The germline gives CDR1 SGHRS, CDR2 YFSETQ. V shed 1 base, J shed 8 bases, and the junction held 12 bases outside the gene matches. The CDR3 spells CASSLTPPGTSGNHEQFF. As DNA, the CDR3 is TGCGCCAGCAGCTTGACCCCCCCCGGGACTAGCGGGAATCATGAGCAGTTCTTC.

CDR3 sequence: CASSGGTPTYNEQFF. The CDR3 coding sequence is TGTGCCAGCAGTGGAGGGACACCTACCTACAATGAGCAGTTCTTC. This chain links TRBV2 with TRBJ2-1; possible D gene TRBD1, 6 bases. Germline CDR1 and CDR2: SNHLY and FYNNEI. This CDR3 is 15 amino acids long. V shed 4 bases and J shed 2 bases, with 12 bases lying between them. Based on the CDR3 plus reference TRBV2 and TRBJ2-1, the full variable domain is EPEVTQTPSHQVTQMGQEVILRCVPISNHLYFYWYRQILGQKVEFLVSFYNNEISEKSEIFDDQFSVERPDGSNFTLKIRSTKLEDSAMYFCASSGGTPTYNEQFFGPGTRLTVL.